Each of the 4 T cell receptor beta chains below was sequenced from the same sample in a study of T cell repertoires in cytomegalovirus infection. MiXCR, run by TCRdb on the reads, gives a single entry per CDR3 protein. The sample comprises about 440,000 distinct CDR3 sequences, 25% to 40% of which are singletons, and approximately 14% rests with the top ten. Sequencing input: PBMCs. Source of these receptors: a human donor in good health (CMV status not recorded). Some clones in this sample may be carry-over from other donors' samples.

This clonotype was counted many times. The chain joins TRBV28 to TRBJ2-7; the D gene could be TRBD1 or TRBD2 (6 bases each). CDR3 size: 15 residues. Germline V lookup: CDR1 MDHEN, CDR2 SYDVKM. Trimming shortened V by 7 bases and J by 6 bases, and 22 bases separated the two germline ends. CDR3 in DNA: TGTGCCAGCACGGGGGATAGACAGGTGACAGGCGAGCAGTACTTC. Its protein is CASTGDRQVTGEQYF. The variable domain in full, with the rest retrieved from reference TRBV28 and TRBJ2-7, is DVKVTQSSRYLVKRTGEKVFLECVQDMDHENMFWYRQDPGLGLRLIYFSYDVKMKEKGDIPEGYSVSREKKERFSLILESASTNQTSMYLCASTGDRQVTGEQYFGPGTRLTVT.

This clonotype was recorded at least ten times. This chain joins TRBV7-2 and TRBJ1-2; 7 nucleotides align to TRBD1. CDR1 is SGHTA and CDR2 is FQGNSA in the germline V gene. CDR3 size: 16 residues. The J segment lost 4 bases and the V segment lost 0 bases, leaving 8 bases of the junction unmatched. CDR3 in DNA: TGTGCCAGCAGCTTAGCGCTAAGGACAGGACTCTATGGCTACACCTTC. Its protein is CASSLALRTGLYGYTF.

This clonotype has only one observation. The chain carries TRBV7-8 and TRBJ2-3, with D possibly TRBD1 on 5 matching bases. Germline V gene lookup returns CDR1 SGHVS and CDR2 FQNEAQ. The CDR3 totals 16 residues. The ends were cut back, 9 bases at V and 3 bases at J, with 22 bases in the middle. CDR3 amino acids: CARCTRKGQGTDTQYF. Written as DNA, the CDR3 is TGTGCCAGGTGCACTCGGAAAGGGCAGGGTACAGATACGCAGTATTTT.

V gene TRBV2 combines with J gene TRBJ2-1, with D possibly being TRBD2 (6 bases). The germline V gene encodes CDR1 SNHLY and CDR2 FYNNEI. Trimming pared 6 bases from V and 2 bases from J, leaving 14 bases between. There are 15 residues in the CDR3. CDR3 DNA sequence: TGTGCCAGCAGCAAGGGACTTCACACCTACAATGAGCAGTTCTTC. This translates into CASSKGLHTYNEQFF.